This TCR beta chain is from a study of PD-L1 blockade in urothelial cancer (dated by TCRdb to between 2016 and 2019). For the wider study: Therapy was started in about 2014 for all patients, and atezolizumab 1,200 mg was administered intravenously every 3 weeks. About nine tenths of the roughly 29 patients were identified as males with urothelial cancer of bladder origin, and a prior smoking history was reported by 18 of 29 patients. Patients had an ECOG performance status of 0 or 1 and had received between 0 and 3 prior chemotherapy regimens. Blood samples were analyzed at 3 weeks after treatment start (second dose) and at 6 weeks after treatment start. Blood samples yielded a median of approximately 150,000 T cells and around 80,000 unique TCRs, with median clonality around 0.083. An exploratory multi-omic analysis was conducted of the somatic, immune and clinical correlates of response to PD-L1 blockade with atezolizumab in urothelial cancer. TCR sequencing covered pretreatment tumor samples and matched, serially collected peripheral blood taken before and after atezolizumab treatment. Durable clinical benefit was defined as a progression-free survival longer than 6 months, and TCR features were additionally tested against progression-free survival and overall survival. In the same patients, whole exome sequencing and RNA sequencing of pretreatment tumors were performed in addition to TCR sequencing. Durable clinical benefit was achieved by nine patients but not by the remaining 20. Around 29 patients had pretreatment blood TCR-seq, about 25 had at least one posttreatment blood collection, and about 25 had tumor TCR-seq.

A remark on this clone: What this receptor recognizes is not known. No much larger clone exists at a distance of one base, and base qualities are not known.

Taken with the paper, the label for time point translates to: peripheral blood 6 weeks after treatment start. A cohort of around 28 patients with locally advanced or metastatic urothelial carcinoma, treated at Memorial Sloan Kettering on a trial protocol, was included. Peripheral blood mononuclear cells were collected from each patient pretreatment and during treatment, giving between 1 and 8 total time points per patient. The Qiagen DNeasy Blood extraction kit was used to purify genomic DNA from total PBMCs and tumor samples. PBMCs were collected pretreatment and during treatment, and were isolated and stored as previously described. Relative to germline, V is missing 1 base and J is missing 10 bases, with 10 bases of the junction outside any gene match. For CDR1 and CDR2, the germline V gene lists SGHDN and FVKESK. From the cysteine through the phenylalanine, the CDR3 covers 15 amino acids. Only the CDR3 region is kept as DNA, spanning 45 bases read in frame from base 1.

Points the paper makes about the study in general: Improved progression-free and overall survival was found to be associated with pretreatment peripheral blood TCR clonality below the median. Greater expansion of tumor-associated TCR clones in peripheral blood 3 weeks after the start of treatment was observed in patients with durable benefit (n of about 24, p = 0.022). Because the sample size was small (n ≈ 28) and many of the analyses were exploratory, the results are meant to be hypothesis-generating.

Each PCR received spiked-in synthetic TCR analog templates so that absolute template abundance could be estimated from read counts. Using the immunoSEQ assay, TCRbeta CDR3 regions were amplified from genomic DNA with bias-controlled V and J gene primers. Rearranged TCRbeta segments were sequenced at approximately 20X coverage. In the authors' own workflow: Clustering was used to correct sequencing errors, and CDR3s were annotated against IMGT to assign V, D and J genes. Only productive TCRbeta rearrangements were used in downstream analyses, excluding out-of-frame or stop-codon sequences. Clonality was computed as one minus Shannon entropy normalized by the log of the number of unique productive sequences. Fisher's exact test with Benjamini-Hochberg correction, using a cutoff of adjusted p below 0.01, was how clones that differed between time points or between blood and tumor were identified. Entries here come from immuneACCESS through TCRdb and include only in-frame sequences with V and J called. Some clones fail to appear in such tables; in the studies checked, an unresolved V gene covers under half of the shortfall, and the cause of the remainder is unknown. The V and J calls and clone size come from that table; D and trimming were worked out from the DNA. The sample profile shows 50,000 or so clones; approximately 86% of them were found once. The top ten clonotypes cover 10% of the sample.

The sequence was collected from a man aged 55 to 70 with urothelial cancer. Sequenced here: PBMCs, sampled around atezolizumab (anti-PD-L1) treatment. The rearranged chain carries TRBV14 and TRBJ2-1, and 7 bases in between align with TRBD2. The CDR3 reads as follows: CASSQGRASGGEQFF. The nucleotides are TGTGCCAGCAGCCAAGGGCGAGCTAGCGGTGGGGAGCAGTTCTTC.